Listed below are T cell receptor beta chains from one sample, sequenced in a study of control samples from healthy donors and cancer patients. Method: immunoSEQ multiplex PCR; TCRdb's copy keeps in-frame clones and lacks some. The table records some 95,000 clones, 79% of them present only once. The sequenced sample was blood. The source is a woman in her thirties in good health. The CDR3 runs from the conserved cysteine through the conserved F or W.

TRBJ1-6 | 15 | TRBV11-2 | CASSLGLPYNSPLHF
TRBJ1-2 | 14 | TRBV25-1 | CASSPHGPSYGYTF
TRBJ1-2 | 16 | TRBV28 | CASSSPGTGGYYGYTF
TRBJ2-3 | 15 | TRBV14 | CASSQDEGRTDTQYF
TRBJ1-4 | 14 | TRBV6-6 | CASSDLGHGEKLFF
TRBJ1-1 | 15 | TRBV7-6 | CASSLATDVKTEAFF
TRBJ2-5 | 13 | TRBV30 | CAWSVRGGPTQYF
TRBJ1-3 | 15 | TRBV11-2 | CASSFPAVGENTIYF
TRBJ1-4 | 15 | TRBV2 | CASSEGPGESEKLFF
TRBJ2-5 | 12 | TRBV6-5 | CASGLARETQYF
TRBJ2-7 | 14 | TRBV6-2/TRBV6-3 | CASSSGRDYYEQYF
TRBJ2-3 | 15 | TRBV3-1/TRBV3-2 | CASSQQGKSTDTQYF
TRBJ1-2 | 12 | TRBV29-1 | CSASDPNYGYTF
TRBJ1-1 | 14 | TRBV11-2 | CASSLGQGIGEAFF
TRBJ2-2 | 18 | TRBV7-9 | CASRYRDRDPEYSGELFF
TRBJ2-5 | 15 | TRBV2 | CASTLGQGAGETQYF
TRBJ2-1 | 14 | TRBV30 | CAWTLGSTNNEQFF
TRBJ1-1 | 13 | TRBV12-3/TRBV12-4 | CASASGMNTEAFF
TRBJ1-2 | 11 | TRBV9 | CASSENYGYTF
TRBJ1-6 | 17 | TRBV5-1 | CASSPSTGGVNNSPLHF
TRBJ1-3 | 15 | TRBV5-1 | CASSPRTGTGNTIYF
TRBJ1-2 | 17 | TRBV10-3 | CAISGARIRGLDYGYTF
TRBJ1-4 | 17 | TRBV7-9 | CASSPLRFSGLDEKLFF
TRBJ2-7 | 12 | TRBV10-3 | CAITDRGHEQYF
TRBJ2-7 | 14 | TRBV5-1 | CASSGTGGFNEQYF
TRBJ2-1 | 13 | TRBV12-3/TRBV12-4 | CASSQAGFNEQFF
TRBJ1-1 | 11 | TRBV29-1 | CSVPRDRGAFF
TRBJ2-7 | 16 | TRBV18 | CASSPGPGQGPYEQYF
TRBJ1-2 | 17 | TRBV4-3 | CASSQETGGYGNYGYTF
TRBJ1-2 | 13 | TRBV5-6 | CASSLWGGFGYTF
TRBJ2-2 | 14 | TRBV2 | CASRYADNGGELFF